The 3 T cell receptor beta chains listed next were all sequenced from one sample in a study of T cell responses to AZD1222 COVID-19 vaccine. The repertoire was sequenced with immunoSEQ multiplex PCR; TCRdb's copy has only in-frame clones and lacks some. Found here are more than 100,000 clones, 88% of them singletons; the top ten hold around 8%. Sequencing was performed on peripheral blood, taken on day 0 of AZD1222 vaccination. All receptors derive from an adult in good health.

The CDR3 bases are TGTGCCAGCAGCCCCAGTAGCAATCAGCCCCAGCATTTT. Protein sequence: CASSPSSNQPQHF. This chain uses TRBV3-1 (or the pseudogene TRBV3-2) with TRBJ1-5; no firm D call. Germline V gives CDR1 LGHDT, CDR2 YNNKEL (reference sequence). The CDR3 has 13 residues. V shed 4 bases and J shed 0 bases, with 4 bases lying between them.

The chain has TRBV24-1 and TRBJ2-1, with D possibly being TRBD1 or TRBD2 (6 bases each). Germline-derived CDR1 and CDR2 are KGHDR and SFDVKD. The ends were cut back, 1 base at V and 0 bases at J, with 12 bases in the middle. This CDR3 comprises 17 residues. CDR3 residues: CATSDFGGRGSYNEQFF. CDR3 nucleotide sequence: TGTGCCACCAGTGATTTTGGGGGGCGAGGCTCCTACAATGAGCAGTTCTTC.

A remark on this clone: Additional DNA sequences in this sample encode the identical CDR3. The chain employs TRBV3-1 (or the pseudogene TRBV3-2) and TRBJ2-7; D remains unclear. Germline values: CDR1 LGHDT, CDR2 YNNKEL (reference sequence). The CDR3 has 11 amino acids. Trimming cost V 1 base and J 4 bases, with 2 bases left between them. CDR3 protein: CASSQGYEQYF. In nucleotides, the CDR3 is TGTGCCAGCAGCCAAGGTTACGAGCAGTACTTC.